These 30 T cell receptor beta chains came from one sample sequenced in a study of neurological immune-mediated disorders. TCRdb re-called the 5' RACE reads through MiXCR, storing one row per CDR3 protein. This table has more than 100,000 distinct CDR3 sequences, 10% to 14% appearing once. Indicated time point: longitudinal time-point 3. The source material was PBMCs. These receptors were collected from a female donor with HTLV-1-associated myelopathy (HAM/TSP).

This clonotype was recorded many times. J is TRBJ2-3 and V is TRBV7-2; D unresolved. CDR1 SGHTA and CDR2 FQGNSA come from the germline V gene. The CDR3 runs to 15 residues. V gave up 3 bases and J gave up 0 bases, with 10 bases separating them. DNA for the CDR3: TGTGCCAGCAGCTTCCGTGTGCTTAGCACAGATACGCAGTATTTT. Translating gives CASSFRVLSTDTQYF. Full variable domain (rest looked up from reference TRBV7-2 and TRBJ2-3): GAGVSQSPSNKVTEKGKDVELRCDPISGHTALYWYRQSLGQGLEFLIYFQGNSAPDKSGLPSDRFSAERTGGSVSTLTIQRTQQEDSAVYLCASSFRVLSTDTQYFGPGTRLTVL.

This clonotype was seen at least ten times. The genes are TRBV4-1 and TRBJ2-3; 8 nucleotides line up with TRBD2. The CDR3 loop spans 18 amino acids. The germline V gene encodes CDR1 MGHRA and CDR2 YSYEKL. J gave up 0 bases and V 4 bases, and 12 bases lay outside the gene matches. The CDR3 sequence: CASSRSVLSGASTDTQYF. CDR3 DNA sequence: TGCGCCAGCAGCCGATCGGTACTTAGCGGGGCTAGCACAGATACGCAGTATTTT.

This clonotype was observed many times. The chain carries TRBV5-1 and TRBJ1-5; D is unresolved. V lost 4 bases and J lost 1, with 6 bases in between. The germline gives CDR1 SGHRS, CDR2 YFSETQ. The CDR3 sequence is 13 residues long. The CDR3 nucleotides read TGCGCCAGCAGCCTTGACAGCAATCAGCCCCAGCATTTT. This sequence encodes CASSLDSNQPQHF.

Note on this clonotype: Germline is not matched at one junction end, which may reflect a read error. The chain is built from TRBV15 and TRBJ2-7; 10 bases map to TRBD1. The CDR3 loop spans 15 amino acids. Per the germline V gene, CDR1 is LNHNV and CDR2 is YYDKDF (reference sequence). DNA for the CDR3: TGTGCTACCAAAGGTCTGGGACAGGGGCGCGACGAGCAGTACTTC. It encodes CATKGLGQGRDEQYF.

A note on this clonotype: A read error may be the cause here, since a much bigger clone is one base away. V usage is TRBV6-5 and J usage is TRBJ2-7, with 7 bases identical to TRBD2. The germline V gene has CDR1 MNHEY and CDR2 SVGAGI. Trimming cost V 7 bases and J 3 bases; bases outside gene matches: 15. The CDR3 spans 16 residues. CDR3 protein: CASNPTSSPGGYEQYF. The CDR3 region has the DNA TGTGCCAGCAACCCCACTTCTTCTCCGGGGGGCTACGAGCAGTACTTC.

This clonotype was observed a handful of times. This sequence joins TRBV20-1 and TRBJ1-2; D uncertain. The CDR3 is made up of 18 amino acids. Trimming removed 0 bases from V and 0 bases from J, with 20 bases in between. Germline CDR1 DFQATT, CDR2 SNEGSKA (reference sequence). The CDR3 DNA follows: TGCAGTGCTAGAGAGACGCTCCTCTCACCGCCTCCTAACTATGGCTACACCTTC. Translation gives CSARETLLSPPPNYGYTF.

This clonotype has a handful of counts. The chain combines TRBV28 with TRBJ1-4, with D unclear. This CDR3 is 14 amino acids long. Germline V gene lookup returns CDR1 MDHEN and CDR2 SYDVKM. V was pared by 6 bases and J by 3 bases, with 11 bases between. CDR3 in amino acids: CASRKNQANEKLFF. CDR3 sequence (DNA): TGTGCCAGCAGGAAAAATCAAGCTAATGAAAAACTGTTTTTT.

For this clonotype: A single base separates this from a much larger clone, so it may be a read error. The genes are TRBV5-1 and TRBJ2-1; 10 bases align to TRBD2. CDR1 is SGHRS and CDR2 is YFSETQ in the germline V gene. This CDR3 region has 17 residues. V shed 2 bases and J 1 base; nucleotides not matched to a gene: 6. DNA for the CDR3: TGCGCCAGCAGCTTTTTATCTAGCGGGGGATCCTACAATGAGCAGTTCTTC. Encoded protein: CASSFLSSGGSYNEQFF.

This clonotype was recorded at least ten times. The CDR3 region is CASSQTGGLGETQYF. The CDR3 DNA follows: TGTGCCAGCAGCCAGACAGGTGGATTAGGAGAGACCCAGTACTTC. The rearrangement joins TRBV7-7 to TRBJ2-5, with D possibly TRBD1 on 6 matching bases. The ends were cut back, 5 bases at V and 4 bases at J, with 17 bases in the middle. The CDR3 sequence is 15 residues long. The germline V gene encodes CDR1 SSHAT and CDR2 FNYEAQ (reference sequence). The full variable domain, its missing parts supplied by reference TRBV7-7 and TRBJ2-5, is GAGVSQSPRYKVTKRGQDVTLRCDPISSHATLYWYQQALGQGPEFLTYFNYEAQPDKSGLPSDRFSAERPEGSISTLTIQRTEQRDSAMYRCASSQTGGLGETQYFGPGTRLLVL.

Many counts were recorded for this clonotype. The J gene is TRBJ2-5, the V gene TRBV7-2; no clear D. The CDR3 covers 11 residues. V was clipped by 3 bases and J by 5 bases, with 4 bases between them. Germline V gives CDR1 SGHTA, CDR2 FQGNSA. This CDR3 is CASSFAETQYF. CDR3 DNA sequence: TGTGCCAGCAGCTTCGCGGAGACCCAGTACTTC.

This clonotype was seen ten or more times. The chain employs TRBV14 and TRBJ1-2; D perhaps matches TRBD1 (5 bases). Trimming removed 1 base at V and 4 bases at J, with 10 bases between. Germline V CDR1 and CDR2: SGHDN, FVKESK. The CDR3 runs to 14 residues. CDR3: CASSQGQYTYGYTF. The CDR3 region has the DNA TGTGCCAGCAGCCAAGGACAGTATACCTATGGCTACACCTTC.

In its sample, this clonotype was seen many times. The rearrangement joins TRBV20-1 to TRBJ2-6; D is possibly TRBD1 (6 bases). Per the germline V gene, CDR1 is DFQATT and CDR2 is SNEGSKA (reference sequence). The V and J ends lost 3 bases and 0 bases respectively, with 9 bases between them. The CDR3 length is 15 residues. DNA for the CDR3: TGCAGTGCTAGGGGGGCCCACTCTGGGGCCAACGTCCTGACTTTC. Encoded protein: CSARGAHSGANVLTF.

This clonotype was seen many times. The chain carries TRBV5-1 and TRBJ2-5, with 8 bases that match TRBD1. The ends lost 4 bases at V and 4 bases at J; junction bases unmatched: 3. The CDR3 covers 13 residues. CDR1 and CDR2 (germline): SGHRS, YFSETQ. The CDR3 DNA reads TGCGCCAGCAGCGCCGGACAGGGAGAGACCCAGTACTTC. As protein: CASSAGQGETQYF.

The chain couples TRBV19 to TRBJ2-2, with D possibly being TRBD1 (6 bases). The germline gives CDR1 LNHDA, CDR2 SQIVND (reference sequence). The CDR3 is 13 residues long. The V and J ends lost 1 base and 6 bases respectively, with 6 bases between them. CDR3 sequence: CASSIAGAGELFF. The CDR3 DNA is TGTGCCAGTAGTATAGCAGGGGCCGGGGAGCTGTTTTTT.

The table lists this clonotype with many counts. The gene calls are TRBV5-1 and TRBJ2-3, with D uncertain. CDR1 and CDR2 (germline): SGHRS, YFSETQ. CDR3 size: 14 residues. Trimming removed 2 bases at V and 0 bases at J, with 7 bases between. The CDR3 loop reads CASSLPESTDTQYF. The CDR3 DNA reads TGCGCCAGCAGCTTACCAGAAAGCACAGATACGCAGTATTTT.

This clonotype was counted many times. The chain combines TRBV20-1 with TRBJ1-1; D gene unclear. This CDR3 has 14 amino acids. Trimming stripped 0 bases from V and 7 bases from J, with 15 bases between. Germline V gene lookup returns CDR1 DFQATT and CDR2 SNEGSKA (reference sequence). The CDR3 region is CSAREWPTEGEAFF. The CDR3 DNA follows: TGCAGTGCTAGAGAGTGGCCTACGGAGGGTGAAGCTTTCTTT.

This clonotype was detected many times. The chain has TRBV5-1 and TRBJ1-2, with TRBD1 identical over 7 bases. Germline trimming cut 4 bases from V and 7 bases from J; bases unmatched to any gene: 13. Germline V gene lookup returns CDR1 SGHRS and CDR2 YFSETQ. This CDR3 has 15 residues. The CDR3 loop reads CASSPEGQNRGGYTF. CDR3 DNA sequence: TGCGCCAGCAGCCCCGAGGGACAGAACAGGGGTGGCTACACCTTC.

This clonotype was seen repeatedly, ten times or more. This chain joins TRBV5-1 and TRBJ2-1; 9 bases align to TRBD1. Losses at the gene ends were 3 bases for V and 8 bases for J; bases not matched to a gene: 6. The CDR3 has 14 amino acids. The germline CDR1 and CDR2 sequences are SGHRS and YFSETQ. CDR3 amino acids: CASSSGTGWDEQFF. The CDR3 DNA follows: TGCGCCAGCAGCTCCGGGACAGGGTGGGATGAGCAGTTCTTC.

This clonotype was recorded many times. V usage is TRBV20-1 and J usage is TRBJ1-2, with a tentative D call TRBD1 (5 bases). V dropped 6 bases and J dropped 0 bases, with 17 bases sitting between them. This CDR3 has 15 residues. Germline V gene sequence: CDR1 DFQATT, CDR2 SNEGSKA (reference sequence). The CDR3 DNA sequence: TGCAGTGCGAAGGGGACGGACCAAGCTAACTATGGCTACACCTTC. It encodes CSAKGTDQANYGYTF.

This clonotype has at least ten counts. The rearrangement joins TRBV5-1 to TRBJ1-1; D remains ambiguous. The CDR3 has 14 amino acids. V shed 0 bases and J shed 0 bases, with 6 bases lying between them. The germline CDR1 and CDR2 sequences are SGHRS and YFSETQ. Written as DNA, the CDR3 is TGCGCCAGCAGCTTGGACGGGGTGAACACTGAAGCTTTCTTT. It translates to CASSLDGVNTEAFF.

This clonotype came up many times. The chain joins TRBV5-1 to TRBJ2-1; a possible D gene is TRBD2 (6 bases). V was shortened by 4 bases and J by 8 bases, with 22 bases between the two germline ends. Germline lookup yields CDR1 SGHRS and CDR2 YFSETQ. The CDR3 spans 16 residues. Written as DNA, the CDR3 is TGCGCCAGCAGCGCGCTACCGGGAGTAGCGGCCGATGAGCAGTTCTTC. Translated: CASSALPGVAADEQFF.

This clonotype was picked up many times. The chain carries TRBV20-1 and TRBJ2-7, with 15 bases aligning to TRBD2. V shed 2 bases and J 6 bases; nucleotides not matched to a gene: 5. Germline CDR1 reads DFQATT; CDR2 reads SNEGSKA (reference sequence). The CDR3 length is 15 residues. DNA of the CDR3: TGCAGTGCTAGAATTAGGGGACTAGCGGGGGGCGAGCAGTACTTC. This encodes CSARIRGLAGGEQYF.

This clonotype has a count of ten or more. The chain couples TRBV4-1 to TRBJ2-1; TRBD2 aligns across 9 bases. J gave up 7 bases and V 8 bases, and 12 bases lay outside the gene matches. This CDR3 is 15 amino acids long. Germline CDR1 is MGHRA and CDR2 is YSYEKL. CDR3 amino acids: CASGVLTSGRNEQFF. CDR3 coding DNA: TGCGCCAGCGGCGTCCTCACTAGCGGGCGGAATGAGCAGTTCTTC.

The chain couples TRBV7-9 to TRBJ2-5, with D perhaps TRBD1 (6 bases). The germline V gene has CDR1 SEHNR and CDR2 FQNEAQ (reference sequence). The V gene lost 2 bases and the J gene lost 0 bases, with 13 bases spanning the gap. The CDR3 loop spans 16 amino acids. In DNA, the CDR3 is TGTGCCAGCAGCTTAAAGGACAGTTGGTACCAAGAGACCCAGTACTTC. It codes for CASSLKDSWYQETQYF.

This sequence joins TRBV9 and TRBJ2-1, with no clear D. Germline V gene sequence: CDR1 SGDLS, CDR2 YYNGEE. The CDR3 contains 14 residues. The V end was cut by 4 bases, the J end by 0 bases, with 8 bases between. This chain's CDR3 is CASSPRTSYNEQFF. The CDR3 DNA reads as TGTGCCAGCAGCCCCCGGACCTCCTACAATGAGCAGTTCTTC.

This clonotype was picked up many times. This chain links TRBV7-9 with TRBJ2-3; D is ambiguous. Germline values: CDR1 SEHNR, CDR2 FQNEAQ (reference sequence). The CDR3 consists of 12 residues. V lost 3 bases, J lost 7 bases, and 8 bases lay in between. The CDR3 reads CASSFRENTQYF. For the CDR3, the DNA is TGTGCCAGCAGCTTCAGAGAGAATACGCAGTATTTT. Using reference TRBV7-9 and TRBJ2-3 for the parts outside the CDR3, the full variable domain is DTGVSQNPRHKITKRGQNVTFRCDPISEHNRLYWYRQTLGQGPEFLTYFQNEAQLEKSRLLSDRFSAERPKGSFSTLEIQRTEQGDSAMYLCASSFRENTQYFGPGTRLTVL.

The table lists this clonotype with many counts. The genes are TRBV7-9 and TRBJ2-3; TRBD1 agrees at 9 bases. Germline V gene lookup returns CDR1 SEHNR and CDR2 FQNEAQ (reference sequence). The CDR3 sequence is 17 residues long. V shed 4 bases, J shed 5 bases, and the junction held 13 bases outside the gene matches. The CDR3 reads CASSSVQGAAMKDTQYF. DNA of the CDR3: TGTGCCAGCAGCTCCGTACAGGGGGCTGCGATGAAAGATACGCAGTATTTT. Based on the CDR3 plus reference TRBV7-9 and TRBJ2-3, the full variable domain is DTGVSQNPRHKITKRGQNVTFRCDPISEHNRLYWYRQTLGQGPEFLTYFQNEAQLEKSRLLSDRFSAERPKGSFSTLEIQRTEQGDSAMYLCASSSVQGAAMKDTQYFGPGTRLTVL.

This clonotype was found many times. V and J are TRBV20-1 and TRBJ2-5; D is ambiguous. V was clipped by 0 bases and J by 2 bases, with 10 bases between them. Germline CDR1 and CDR2: DFQATT and SNEGSKA (reference sequence). CDR3 size: 14 residues. The CDR3 nucleotides read TGCAGTGCTAGAGATTTAGGTGAACAAGAGACCCAGTACTTC. Translation: CSARDLGEQETQYF.

In its sample, this clonotype was seen many times. The chain couples TRBV5-1 to TRBJ1-1; D is unresolved. The V gene's germline CDR1 is SGHRS and CDR2 YFSETQ. The CDR3 runs to 13 residues. The V and J ends lost 4 bases and 12 bases respectively, with 19 bases between them. CDR3 coding DNA: TGCGCCAGCAGCCTCAGCCCTCCCGAAGTGACTTTCTTT. It translates to CASSLSPPEVTFF.

As regards this clonotype: This sequence may be a read error, since a much larger clone differs from it by one base. The rearrangement uses TRBV14 and TRBJ1-1; the D gene is possibly TRBD1 (6 bases). This CDR3 comprises 13 residues. In germline, CDR1 is SGHDN, CDR2 FVKESK. The CDR3 region is CAISQDPRGQAFF. CDR3 coding DNA: TGTGCCATCAGCCAAGACCCCCGGGGGCAGGCTTTCTTT.